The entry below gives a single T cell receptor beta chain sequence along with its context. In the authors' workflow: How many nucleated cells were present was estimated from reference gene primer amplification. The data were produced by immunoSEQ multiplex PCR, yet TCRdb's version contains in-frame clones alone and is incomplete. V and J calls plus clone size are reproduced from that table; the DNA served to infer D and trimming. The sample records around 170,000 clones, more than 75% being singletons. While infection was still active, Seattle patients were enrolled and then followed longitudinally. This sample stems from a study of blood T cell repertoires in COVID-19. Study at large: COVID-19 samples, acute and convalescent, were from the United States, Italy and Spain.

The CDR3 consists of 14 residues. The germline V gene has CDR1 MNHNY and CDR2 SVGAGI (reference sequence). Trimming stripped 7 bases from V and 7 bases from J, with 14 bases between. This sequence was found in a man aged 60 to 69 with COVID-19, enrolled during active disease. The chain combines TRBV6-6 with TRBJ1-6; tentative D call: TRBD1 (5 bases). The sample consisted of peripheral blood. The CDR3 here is CASNKFAGNSPLHF. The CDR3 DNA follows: TGTGCCAGCAATAAATTTGCAGGGAATTCACCCCTCCACTTT.